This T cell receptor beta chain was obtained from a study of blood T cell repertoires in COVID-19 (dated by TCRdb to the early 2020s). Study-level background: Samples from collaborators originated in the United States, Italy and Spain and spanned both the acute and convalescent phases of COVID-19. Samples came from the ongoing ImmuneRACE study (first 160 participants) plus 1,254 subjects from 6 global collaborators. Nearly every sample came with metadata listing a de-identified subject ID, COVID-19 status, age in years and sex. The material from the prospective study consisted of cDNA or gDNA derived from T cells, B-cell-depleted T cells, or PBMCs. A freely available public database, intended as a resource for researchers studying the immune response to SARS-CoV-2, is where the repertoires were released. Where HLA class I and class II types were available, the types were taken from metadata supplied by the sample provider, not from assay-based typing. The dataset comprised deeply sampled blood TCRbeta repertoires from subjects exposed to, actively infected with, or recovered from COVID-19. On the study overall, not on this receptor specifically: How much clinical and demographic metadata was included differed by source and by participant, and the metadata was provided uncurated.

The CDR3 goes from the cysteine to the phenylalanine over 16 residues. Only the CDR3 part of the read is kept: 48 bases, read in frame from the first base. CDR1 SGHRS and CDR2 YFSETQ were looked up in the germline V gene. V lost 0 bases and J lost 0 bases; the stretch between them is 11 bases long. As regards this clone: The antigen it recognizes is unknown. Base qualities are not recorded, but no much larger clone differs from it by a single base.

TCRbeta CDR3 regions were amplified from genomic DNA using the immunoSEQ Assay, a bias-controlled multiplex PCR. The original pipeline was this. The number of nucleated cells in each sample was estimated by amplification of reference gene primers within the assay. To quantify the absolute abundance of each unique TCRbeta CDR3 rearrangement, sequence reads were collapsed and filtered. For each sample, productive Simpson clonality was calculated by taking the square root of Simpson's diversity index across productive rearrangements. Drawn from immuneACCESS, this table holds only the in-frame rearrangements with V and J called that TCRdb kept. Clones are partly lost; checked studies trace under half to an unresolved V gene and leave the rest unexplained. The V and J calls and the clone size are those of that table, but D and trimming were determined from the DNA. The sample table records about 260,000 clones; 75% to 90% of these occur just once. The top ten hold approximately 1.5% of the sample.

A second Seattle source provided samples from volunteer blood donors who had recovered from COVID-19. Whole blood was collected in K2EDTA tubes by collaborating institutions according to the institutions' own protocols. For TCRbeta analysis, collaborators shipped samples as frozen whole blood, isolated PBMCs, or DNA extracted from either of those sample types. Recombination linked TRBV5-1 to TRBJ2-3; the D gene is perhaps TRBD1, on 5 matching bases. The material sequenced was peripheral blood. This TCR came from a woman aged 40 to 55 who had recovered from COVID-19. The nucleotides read TGCGCCAGCAGCTTGGGGGGTCAGGGCAGCACAGATACGCAGTATTTT. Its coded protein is CASSLGGQGSTDTQYF. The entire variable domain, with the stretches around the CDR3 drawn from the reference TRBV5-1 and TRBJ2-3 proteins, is KAGVTQTPRYLIKTRGQQVTLSCSPISGHRSVSWYQQTPGQGLQFLFEYFSETQRNKGNFPGRFSGRQFSNSRSEMNVSTLELGDSALYLCASSLGGQGSTDTQYFGPGTRLTVL.